These 31 T cell receptor beta chains came from one sample sequenced in a study of T cell repertoires in cytomegalovirus infection. TCRdb redid the calling of the reads with MiXCR, one entry per CDR3 protein. The sample has about 680,000 distinct CDR3 sequences, approximately 24% seen once. Sequenced material: CD8+ T cells from PBMCs. The receptor set was obtained from a human donor in good health (CMV status not recorded). Some clones in this sample may be carry-over from other donors' samples.

J is TRBJ2-1 and V is TRBV7-9; D possibly corresponds to TRBD1 (5 bases). The CDR3 extends over 12 amino acids. From germline, CDR1 is SEHNR and CDR2 FQNEAQ (reference sequence). As DNA, the CDR3 is TGTGCTCTGGACACCAATTACAATGAGCAGTTCTTC. Translation gives CALDTNYNEQFF. Combining the CDR3 with reference TRBV7-9 and TRBJ2-1 gives the whole variable domain DTGVSQNPRHKITKRGQNVTFRCDPISEHNRLYWYRQTLGQGPEFLTYFQNEAQLEKSRLLSDRFSAERPKGSFSTLEIQRTEQGDSAMYLCALDTNYNEQFFGPGTRLTVL.

This clonotype was counted ten times or more. V is TRBV7-6 and J is TRBJ2-1; 8 bases match TRBD2. CDR1 SGHVS and CDR2 FNYEAQ come from the germline V gene. The CDR3 is made up of 13 amino acids. V lost 4 bases to trimming and J lost 11 bases; unmatched junction nucleotides: 7. For the CDR3, the DNA is TGTGCCAGCAGCTCGATAAGCGGGAGCCAGCAGTTCTTC. It encodes CASSSISGSQQFF.

Ten or more counts support this clonotype. This chain connects TRBV5-5 to TRBJ2-7; D call uncertain. Germline V lookup: CDR1 SGHKS, CDR2 YYEKEE (reference sequence). The length of the CDR3 is 13 residues. Trimming shortened V by 4 bases and J by 2 bases, and 10 bases separated the two germline ends. CDR3 nucleotide sequence: TGTGCCAGCAGCCGGACGGATGCCTACGAGCAGTACTTC. Residues: CASSRTDAYEQYF.

The CDR3 region has the DNA TGTGCCAGCAGGCCCCATAGTACCAATCAGCCCCAGCATTTT. This encodes CASRPHSTNQPQHF. V usage is TRBV28 and J usage is TRBJ1-5; the D is unclear. V lost 6 bases, J lost 3 bases, and 12 bases lay in between. The CDR3 runs to 14 residues. From germline, CDR1 is MDHEN and CDR2 SYDVKM.

The chain employs TRBV7-9 and TRBJ1-1; weak D call: TRBD1 (5 bases). V was trimmed by 3 bases and J by 1 base, leaving 9 bases between them. The germline V gene has CDR1 SEHNR and CDR2 FQNEAQ (reference sequence). CDR3 length: 14 amino acids. DNA of the CDR3: TGTGCCAGCAGCTTCCGAGGGGCGAACACTGAAGCTTTCTTT. It codes for CASSFRGANTEAFF.

V usage is TRBV10-3 and J usage is TRBJ2-7, with D unresolved. The CDR3 has 14 amino acids. Germline V gene sequence: CDR1 ENHRY, CDR2 SYGVKD. V dropped 4 bases and J dropped 4 bases, with 14 bases sitting between them. The CDR3 sequence is CAISGLTSPYEQYF. The CDR3 DNA reads TGTGCCATCAGTGGGCTGACAAGCCCTTACGAGCAGTACTTC.

This chain connects TRBV7-8 to TRBJ2-5; no definite D call. The CDR3 has 14 amino acids. Trimming took 1 base from V and 3 from J, leaving 9 bases between them. Germline CDR1 reads SGHVS; CDR2 reads FQNEAQ. CDR3 bases: TGTGCCAGCAGCTTAGTTTTGGGAAAAGAGACCCAGTACTTC. Protein sequence: CASSLVLGKETQYF. The variable domain in full, completed from reference TRBV7-8 and TRBJ2-5, reads GAGVSQSPRYKVAKRGQDVALRCDPISGHVSLFWYQQALGQGPEFLTYFQNEAQLDKSGLPSDRFFAERPEGSVSTLKIQRTQQEDSAVYLCASSLVLGKETQYFGPGTRLLVL.

This clonotype was seen a single time. The chain joins TRBV20-1 to TRBJ2-2, with D possibly being TRBD2 (7 bases). CDR1 DFQATT and CDR2 SNEGSKA come from the germline V gene (reference sequence). The length of the CDR3 is 16 residues. V lost 2 bases and J lost 6, with 19 bases in between. This chain's CDR3 is CSARSEWGGAAGELFF. The CDR3 DNA reads TGCAGTGCTAGATCCGAGTGGGGGGGCGCGGCCGGGGAGCTGTTTTTT.

This clonotype came up many times. V gene TRBV7-2 combines with J gene TRBJ2-1; 7 nucleotides agree with TRBD1. CDR3 length equals 15 residues. After removal of 5 bases from V and 10 bases from J, the junction contained 14 bases not matched to a gene. Germline loops: CDR1 SGHTA, CDR2 FQGNSA. This CDR3 is CASSPYRGPHLEQFF. The CDR3 bases are TGTGCCAGCAGCCCCTACAGGGGACCCCATTTAGAGCAGTTCTTC.

This clonotype occurred many times. The chain recombines TRBV4-1 with TRBJ1-1; D is ambiguous. Germline CDR1 MGHRA, CDR2 YSYEKL. V shed 4 bases and J shed 10 bases, with 28 bases lying between them. The CDR3 covers 17 residues. The CDR3 loop reads CASSPDSWAGDELAAFF. CDR3 DNA: TGCGCCAGCAGCCCGGATAGCTGGGCCGGGGATGAACTTGCAGCTTTCTTT.

This clonotype was detected many times. The rearrangement links TRBV7-2 to TRBJ2-2; 13 positions agree with TRBD2. V lost 4 bases to trimming and J lost 5 bases; unmatched junction nucleotides: 7. CDR1 is SGHTA, CDR2 FQGNSA, per germline. The CDR3 runs 17 residues. CDR3 sequence: CASSSRLAGGRTGELFF. The CDR3 nucleotides read TGTGCCAGCAGCTCGAGACTAGCGGGGGGACGTACCGGGGAGCTGTTTTTT.

Note on this clonotype: A read error may be the cause here, since a much bigger clone is one base away. The V gene is TRBV7-9, the J gene TRBJ1-5; D perhaps matches TRBD1 (6 bases). CDR3 length: 14 residues. Trimming cost V 4 bases and J 6 bases, with 13 bases left between them. The germline V gene has CDR1 SEHNR and CDR2 FQNEAQ (reference sequence). For the CDR3, the DNA is TGTGCCAGCAGCTCTCCAGAGGGGGGTCAGCCCCAGCATTTT. This encodes CASSSPEGGQPQHF.

This sequence joins TRBV15 and TRBJ2-1; TRBD1 aligns across 9 bases. This CDR3 region has 15 residues. Germline trimming cut 3 bases from V and 7 bases from J; bases unmatched to any gene: 7. Germline loops: CDR1 LNHNV, CDR2 YYDKDF (reference sequence). This chain's CDR3 is CATSSGQGFDNEQFF. The CDR3 DNA reads as TGTGCCACCAGCAGCGGACAGGGGTTTGATAATGAGCAGTTCTTC.

The chain links TRBV27 to TRBJ2-3; perhaps TRBD2 as D (5 bases). Trimming left V 5 bases short and J 10 bases short, with 13 bases between. The CDR3 extends over 12 amino acids. The germline V gene has CDR1 MNHEY and CDR2 SMNVEV (reference sequence). The CDR3 DNA is TGTGCCAGCAGTGGAGCTAGCCCCCCGCAGTATTTT. Protein sequence: CASSGASPPQYF.

About this clonotype: With a much larger clone just one base away, this may be a read error. This chain joins TRBV7-3 and TRBJ1-2; 7 positions match TRBD1. There are 13 residues in the CDR3. Looked up from germline, CDR1 is SGHTA and CDR2 is FQGTGA. The CDR3 DNA follows: TGTGTCAGCAGCTTTGGACAGGCCTATGGCTACACCTTC. Protein product: CVSSFGQAYGYTF.

In this sample, this clonotype turned up many times. The gene calls are TRBV12-5 and TRBJ1-2; a possible D gene is TRBD1 (5 bases). CDR1 and CDR2 (germline): LGHNT, FRNRAP. The CDR3 contains 15 residues. Trimming stripped 0 bases from V and 8 bases from J, with 16 bases between. This CDR3 reads CASGLVTPGTVGYTF. CDR3 nucleotides: TGTGCTAGTGGTTTGGTCACCCCAGGGACGGTAGGCTACACCTTC.

This clonotype was detected a few times. The rearrangement uses TRBV5-1 and TRBJ2-2, with a weak D call TRBD1 (5 bases). V was clipped by 9 bases and J by 2 bases, with 14 bases between them. The CDR3 is made up of 14 amino acids. The germline gives CDR1 SGHRS, CDR2 YFSETQ. DNA for the CDR3: TGCGCCACCAAGGGGCCGATTAACACCGGGGAGCTGTTTTTT. It is translated as CATKGPINTGELFF.

On this clonotype: This may be a read error: a much more frequent sequence differs by one nucleotide. The chain recombines TRBV11-2 with TRBJ1-4, with D tentatively TRBD1 (5 bases). Germline V gene lookup returns CDR1 SGHAT and CDR2 FQNNGV. This CDR3 is built from 14 residues. CDR3 residues: CVSSLGTPNEKLFF. The CDR3 DNA is TGTGTCAGCAGCCTCGGGACCCCGAATGAAAAACTGTTTTTT.

The V gene is TRBV7-9, the J gene TRBJ1-2; D is unclear. V was shortened by 3 bases and J by 6 bases, with 11 bases between the two germline ends. This CDR3 has 13 amino acids. Germline CDR1 reads SEHNR; CDR2 reads FQNEAQ (reference sequence). CDR3 coding DNA: TGTGCCAGCAGCTTCGGGGAGCCTGATGGCTACACCTTC. It is translated as CASSFGEPDGYTF.

The table lists this clonotype with many counts. This sequence joins TRBV7-6 and TRBJ2-3; 10 bases are shared with TRBD2. CDR3 length: 17 residues. From germline, CDR1 is SGHVS and CDR2 FNYEAQ. Germline trimming cut 1 base from V and 3 bases from J; bases unmatched to any gene: 7. CDR3 protein: CASSLGGGLAVTDTQYF. The CDR3 DNA reads as TGTGCCAGCAGCTTAGGTGGAGGACTAGCGGTGACAGATACGCAGTATTTT.

This clonotype was detected only a few times. The CDR3 is CASTWTNTGELFF. DNA for the CDR3: TGTGCCAGCACTTGGACGAACACCGGGGAGCTGTTTTTT. This sequence joins TRBV2 and TRBJ2-2; D uncertain. CDR1 is SNHLY, CDR2 FYNNEI, per germline. V lost 7 bases to trimming and J lost 0 bases, with 6 bases between them. CDR3 size: 13 residues.

This clonotype was seen repeatedly, ten times or more. The CDR3 sequence is CASRPLYRGPVADTQYF. CDR3 bases: TGTGCCAGCAGACCTCTTTACAGGGGCCCGGTAGCAGATACGCAGTATTTT. This chain uses TRBV7-2 with TRBJ2-3; 7 nucleotides align to TRBD1. The CDR3 has 17 residues. CDR1 is SGHTA, CDR2 FQGNSA, per germline. The V gene end was trimmed by 6 bases and the J gene end by 4 bases; junction bases not matched to a gene: 16.

The V gene is TRBV12-3 or TRBV12-4, the J gene TRBJ2-1; 13 positions match TRBD2. This CDR3 contains 15 residues. J lost 9 bases, V lost 5 bases, and 7 bases had no gene match. This CDR3 is CASSLLAGGQGEQFF. Written as DNA, the CDR3 is TGTGCCAGCAGTCTACTAGCGGGGGGGCAGGGTGAGCAGTTCTTC.

The J gene is TRBJ2-1, the V gene TRBV6-2 or TRBV6-3, with TRBD1 identical over 7 bases. Per germline, CDR1 MNHEY and CDR2 SVGEGT. Trimming cost V 8 bases and J 4 bases; bases outside gene matches: 5. This CDR3 contains 13 residues. CDR3 DNA: TGTGCCAGCGGGACAGCTGCGTACAATGAGCAGTTCTTC. Translation: CASGTAAYNEQFF.

This clonotype was detected only a few times. The chain links TRBV5-5 to TRBJ2-7; D is unclear. V gave up 1 base and J gave up 3 bases, with 11 bases separating them. The CDR3 spans 14 residues. The V gene's germline CDR1 is SGHKS and CDR2 YYEKEE (reference sequence). This chain's CDR3 is CASSLSTAGYEQYV. For the CDR3, the DNA is TGTGCCAGCAGCTTGAGTACAGCAGGCTACGAGCAGTACGTC.

The J gene is TRBJ2-3, the V gene TRBV13, with a possible D match to TRBD2 (6 bases). Germline CDR1 reads PRHDT; CDR2 reads FYEKMQ (reference sequence). This CDR3 comprises 13 residues. The V and J ends lost 5 bases and 5 bases respectively, with 11 bases between them. The DNA for the CDR3 is TGTGCCAGCAGCCCGGGACTGAAAGATACGCAGTATTTT. Protein product: CASSPGLKDTQYF.

This clonotype occurred once. This rearrangement joins TRBV19 to TRBJ1-1; D call uncertain. V was pared by 7 bases and J by 7 bases, with 10 bases between. The CDR3 covers 11 residues. Germline assignment: CDR1 LNHDA and CDR2 SQIVND (reference sequence). The DNA for the CDR3 is TGTGCCAGTAATGTGATTGGTGAAGCTTTCTTT. Protein sequence: CASNVIGEAFF. The full variable domain, completed using reference TRBV19 and TRBJ1-1, is DGGITQSPKYLFRKEGQNVTLSCEQNLNHDAMYWYRQDPGQGLRLIYYSQIVNDFQKGDIAEGYSVSREKKESFPLTVTSAQKNPTAFYLCASNVIGEAFFGQGTRLTVV.

This clonotype was picked up many times. The chain couples TRBV7-2 to TRBJ2-1, with no clear D. The length of the CDR3 is 14 residues. Germline CDR1 reads SGHTA; CDR2 reads FQGNSA. The ends were cut back, 1 base at V and 5 bases at J, with 9 bases in the middle. The CDR3 here is CASSLGAGHNEQFF. CDR3 sequence (DNA): TGTGCCAGCAGCTTAGGAGCTGGGCACAATGAGCAGTTCTTC.

The chain links TRBV6-5 to TRBJ2-2; a weak D match, TRBD1 (5 bases). Between the trimmed V and J ends, which lost 2 bases and 5 bases, there was a span of 9 bases. The CDR3 contains 14 residues. CDR1 MNHEY and CDR2 SVGAGI come from the germline V gene. Here the CDR3 reads CASSYGAGTGELFF. The CDR3 nucleotides are TGTGCCAGCAGTTACGGGGCAGGGACCGGGGAGCTGTTTTTT.

In its sample, this clonotype was seen a few times. The chain recombines TRBV6-1 with TRBJ1-6, with 9 nucleotides matching TRBD1. This CDR3 has 15 residues. J gave up 7 bases and V 5 bases, and 6 bases lay outside the gene matches. The germline CDR1 and CDR2 sequences are MNHNS and SASEGT. This chain's CDR3 is CASSFPTGGNSPLHF. The DNA for the CDR3 is TGTGCCAGCAGTTTCCCGACAGGGGGAAATTCACCCCTCCACTTT.

This clonotype was recorded a few times. The rearrangement uses TRBV20-1 and TRBJ2-1; 9 bases are a match to TRBD2. The CDR3 sequence is 17 residues long. CDR1 is DFQATT, CDR2 SNEGSKA, per germline (reference sequence). Trimming removed 3 bases from V and 3 bases from J; junction bases left unmatched: 12. The CDR3 spells CSASGVISGGLYNEQFF. CDR3 nucleotides: TGCAGTGCTAGTGGGGTGATTAGCGGGGGCCTCTACAATGAGCAGTTCTTC.